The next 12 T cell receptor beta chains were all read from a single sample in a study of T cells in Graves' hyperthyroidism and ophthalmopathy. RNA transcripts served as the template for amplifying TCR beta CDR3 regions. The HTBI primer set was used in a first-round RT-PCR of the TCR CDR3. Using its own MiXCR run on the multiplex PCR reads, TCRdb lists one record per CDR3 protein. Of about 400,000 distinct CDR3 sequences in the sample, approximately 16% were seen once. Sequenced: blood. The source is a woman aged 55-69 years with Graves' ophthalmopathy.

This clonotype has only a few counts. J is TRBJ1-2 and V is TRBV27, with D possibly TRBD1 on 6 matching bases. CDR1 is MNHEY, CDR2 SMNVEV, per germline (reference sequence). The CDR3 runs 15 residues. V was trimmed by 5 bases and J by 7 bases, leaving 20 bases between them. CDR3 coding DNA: TGTGCCAGCAGTCCCTTAGGACAGCAACTCGGTGGCTACACCTTC. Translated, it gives CASSPLGQQLGGYTF.

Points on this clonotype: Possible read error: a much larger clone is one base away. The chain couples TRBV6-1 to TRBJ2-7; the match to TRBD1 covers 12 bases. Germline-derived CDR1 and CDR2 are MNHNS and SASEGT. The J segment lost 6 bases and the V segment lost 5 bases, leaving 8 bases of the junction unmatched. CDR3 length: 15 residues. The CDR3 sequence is CASSCAGTGGSEQYF. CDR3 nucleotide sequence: TGTGCCAGCAGTTGTGCTGGGACAGGGGGCTCCGAGCAGTACTTC.

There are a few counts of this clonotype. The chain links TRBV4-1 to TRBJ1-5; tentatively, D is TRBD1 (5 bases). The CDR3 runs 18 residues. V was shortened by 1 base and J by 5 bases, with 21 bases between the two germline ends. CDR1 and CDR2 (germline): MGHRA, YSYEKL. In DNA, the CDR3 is TGCGCCAGCAGCCAAGTCGTTGTCGGCCTGGGGCTCGATCAGCCCCAGCATTTT. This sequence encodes CASSQVVVGLGLDQPQHF.

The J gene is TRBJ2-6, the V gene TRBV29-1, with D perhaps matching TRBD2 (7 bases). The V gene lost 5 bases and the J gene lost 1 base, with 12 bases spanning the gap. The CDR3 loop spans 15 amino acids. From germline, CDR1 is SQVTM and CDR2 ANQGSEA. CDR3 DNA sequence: TGCAGCGTTAAAGGGGGGGCTTCTGGGGCCAACGTCCTGACTTTC. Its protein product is CSVKGGASGANVLTF.

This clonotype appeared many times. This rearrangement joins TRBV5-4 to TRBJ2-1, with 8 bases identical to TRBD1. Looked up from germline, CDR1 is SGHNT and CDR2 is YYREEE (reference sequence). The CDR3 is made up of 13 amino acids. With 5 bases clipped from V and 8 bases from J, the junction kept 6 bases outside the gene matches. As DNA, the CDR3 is TGTGCCAGCAGGGACAGGGAACTTTATGAGCAGTTCTTC. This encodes CASRDRELYEQFF. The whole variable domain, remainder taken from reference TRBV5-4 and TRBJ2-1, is ETGVTQSPTHLIKTRGQQVTLRCSSQSGHNTVSWYQQALGQGPQFIFQYYREEENGRGNFPPRFSGLQFPNYSSELNVNALELDDSALYLCASRDRELYEQFFGPGTRLTVL.

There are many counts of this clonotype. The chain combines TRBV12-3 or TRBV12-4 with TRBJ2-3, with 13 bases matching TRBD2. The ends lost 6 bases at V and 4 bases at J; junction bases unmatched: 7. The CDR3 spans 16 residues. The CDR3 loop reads CASSRRTSGSADTQYF. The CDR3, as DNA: TGTGCCAGCAGCCGAAGGACTAGCGGGAGTGCAGATACGCAGTATTTT.

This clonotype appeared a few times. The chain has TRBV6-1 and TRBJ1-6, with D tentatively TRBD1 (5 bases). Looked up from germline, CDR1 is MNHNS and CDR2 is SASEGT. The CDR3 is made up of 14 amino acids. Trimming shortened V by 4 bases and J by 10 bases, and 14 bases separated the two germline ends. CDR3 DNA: TGTGCCAGCAGTGCACAGGATGTCCTATCACCCCTCCACTTT. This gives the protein CASSAQDVLSPLHF.

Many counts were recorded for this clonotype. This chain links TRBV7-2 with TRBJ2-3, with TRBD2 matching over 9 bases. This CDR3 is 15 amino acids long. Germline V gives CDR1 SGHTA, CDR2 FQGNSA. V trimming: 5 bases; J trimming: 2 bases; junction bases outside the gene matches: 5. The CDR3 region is CASSLGTSITDTQYF. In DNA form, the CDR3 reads TGTGCCAGCAGCCTAGGGACTAGCATCACAGATACGCAGTATTTT. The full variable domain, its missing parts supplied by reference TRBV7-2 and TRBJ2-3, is GAGVSQSPSNKVTEKGKDVELRCDPISGHTALYWYRQSLGQGLEFLIYFQGNSAPDKSGLPSDRFSAERTGGSVSTLTIQRTQQEDSAVYLCASSLGTSITDTQYFGPGTRLTVL.

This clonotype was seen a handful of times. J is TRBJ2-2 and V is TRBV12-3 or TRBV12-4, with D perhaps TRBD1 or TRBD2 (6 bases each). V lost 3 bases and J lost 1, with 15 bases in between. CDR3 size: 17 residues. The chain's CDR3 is CASSFMGAGRNTGELFF. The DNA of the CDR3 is TGTGCCAGCAGTTTTATGGGGGCGGGACGGAACACCGGGGAGCTGTTTTTT.

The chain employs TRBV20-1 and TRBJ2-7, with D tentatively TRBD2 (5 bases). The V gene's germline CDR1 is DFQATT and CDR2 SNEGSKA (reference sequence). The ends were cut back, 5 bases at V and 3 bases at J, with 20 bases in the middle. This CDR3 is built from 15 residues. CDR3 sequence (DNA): TGCAGTGCTGGAGGCGACACCCAGGCTCTCTACGAGCAGTACTTC. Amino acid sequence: CSAGGDTQALYEQYF.

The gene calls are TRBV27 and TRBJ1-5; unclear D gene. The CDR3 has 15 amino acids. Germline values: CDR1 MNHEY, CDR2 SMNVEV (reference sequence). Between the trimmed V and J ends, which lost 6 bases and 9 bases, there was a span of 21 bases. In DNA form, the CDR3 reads TGTGCCAGCAGCCGAACGGACGGCCACCGGCGGCCCCAGCATTTT. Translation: CASSRTDGHRRPQHF.

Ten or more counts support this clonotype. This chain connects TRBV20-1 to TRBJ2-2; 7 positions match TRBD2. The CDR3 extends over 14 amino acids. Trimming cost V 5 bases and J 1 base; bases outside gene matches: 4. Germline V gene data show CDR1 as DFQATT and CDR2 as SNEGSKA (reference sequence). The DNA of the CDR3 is TGCAGTGCTCTGACGGGGGGGAACACCGGGGAGCTGTTTTTT. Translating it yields CSALTGGNTGELFF.